Following are 15 T cell receptor beta chains from one sample sequenced in a study of Tregs in tolerant kidney transplant recipients. Clones were sequenced by immunoSEQ multiplex PCR, and TCRdb holds only the in-frame ones, with some missing. The sample includes tens of thousands of clones, about four fifths of them seen just once. Sequencing was done on a sample of CD4+ T cells from blood. These receptors originate from a human donor in good health.

This rearrangement joins TRBV7-3 to TRBJ1-1; no firm D call. Germline V gene lookup returns CDR1 SGHTA and CDR2 FQGTGA. V lost 8 bases and J 0 bases, leaving 10 bases between the germline ends. The CDR3 consists of 13 residues. The chain's CDR3 is CASSPAVNTEAFF. CDR3 DNA sequence: TGTGCCAGCTCTCCGGCAGTGAACACTGAAGCTTTCTTT.

The chain recombines TRBV5-5 with TRBJ2-1, with 12 bases lining up with TRBD1. CDR3 length: 16 amino acids. Trimming took 4 bases from V and 2 from J; bases not matched to a gene: 4. From germline, CDR1 is SGHKS and CDR2 YYEKEE (reference sequence). In nucleotides, the CDR3 is TGTGCCAGCAGCGGGGGACAGGGGGCCACCTACAATGAGCAGTTCTTC. Protein sequence: CASSGGQGATYNEQFF.

This chain joins TRBV5-6 and TRBJ2-5; 15 nucleotides align to TRBD2. Looked up from germline, CDR1 is SGHDT and CDR2 is YYEEEE. This CDR3 has 13 residues. V gave up 9 bases and J gave up 4 bases; unmatched junction bases: 1. CDR3 in DNA: TGTGCCACGGGACTAGCGGGAGGAGAGACCCAGTACTTC. This translates into CATGLAGGETQYF.

CDR3 sequence reads: CSVPHRALGETQYF. Written as DNA, the CDR3 is TGCAGCGTTCCCCACCGGGCCCTAGGGGAGACCCAGTACTTC. The chain recombines TRBV29-1 with TRBJ2-5; D unresolved. Per the germline V gene, CDR1 is SQVTM and CDR2 is ANQGSEA. The CDR3 sequence is 14 residues long. The V end lost 5 bases, the J end lost 5 bases, and 18 bases lay between the germline ends.

This clone is medium-sized. CDR3 loop: CASSVGGQNYGYTF. CDR3 coding DNA: TGTGCCAGCAGCGTAGGCGGACAGAACTATGGCTACACCTTC. The V gene is TRBV9, the J gene TRBJ1-2; D perhaps matches TRBD1 (6 bases). The CDR3 totals 14 residues. V lost 0 bases to trimming and J lost 2 bases, with 8 bases between them. Germline V lookup: CDR1 SGDLS, CDR2 YYNGEE.

This chain links TRBV29-1 with TRBJ1-6; D remains ambiguous. Trimming cost V 4 bases and J 0 bases, with 16 bases left between them. The CDR3 extends over 17 amino acids. Germline-derived CDR1 and CDR2 are SQVTM and ANQGSEA. The CDR3 region has the DNA TGCAGCGTTGGTGCCGGTGGACCGAGCTCCTATAATTCACCCCTCCACTTT. Residues: CSVGAGGPSSYNSPLHF.

This chain joins TRBV28 and TRBJ1-1, with a possible D match to TRBD1 (5 bases). CDR1 and CDR2 from the germline V gene are MDHEN and SYDVKM. The V gene lost 6 bases and the J gene lost 3 bases, with 11 bases spanning the gap. CDR3 length: 13 amino acids. DNA of the CDR3: TGTGCCAGCAGCGGAAGGGACTACACTGAAGCTTTCTTT. It specifies CASSGRDYTEAFF.

This clone showed up just a few times. This rearrangement joins TRBV7-2 to TRBJ2-7; D is uncertain. V lost 5 bases and J lost 3, with 11 bases in between. Germline-derived CDR1 and CDR2 are SGHTA and FQGNSA. This CDR3 region has 13 residues. CDR3 nucleotides: TGTGCCAGCAGCCCCCCCACCATCTACGAGCAGTACTTC. It specifies CASSPPTIYEQYF.

V and J are TRBV7-2 and TRBJ1-5; D uncertain. The germline V gene has CDR1 SGHTA and CDR2 FQGNSA. The CDR3 runs to 16 residues. Trimming removed 5 bases at V and 2 bases at J, with 16 bases between. DNA of the CDR3: TGTGCCAGCAGCCGTTCGGGATTTTACGGCAATCAGCCCCAGCATTTT. This translates into CASSRSGFYGNQPQHF.

The gene calls are TRBV7-2 and TRBJ2-7; D uncertain. CDR3 length equals 12 residues. V dropped 5 bases and J dropped 0 bases, with 5 bases sitting between them. The germline V gene encodes CDR1 SGHTA and CDR2 FQGNSA. CDR3 loop: CASSLISYEQYF. In nucleotides, the CDR3 is TGTGCCAGCAGCCTAATCTCCTACGAGCAGTACTTC.

The chain uses TRBV4-1 and TRBJ1-3; the D is unclear. The CDR3 loop spans 13 amino acids. V gave up 1 base and J gave up 7 bases, with 8 bases separating them. Germline loops: CDR1 MGHRA, CDR2 YSYEKL. CDR3 sequence reads: CASSQVPSNTIYF. In DNA, the CDR3 is TGCGCCAGCAGCCAAGTACCCAGCAACACCATATATTTT.

The chain couples TRBV2 to TRBJ2-5, with D possibly matching TRBD2 (5 bases). The length of the CDR3 is 18 residues. Trimming left V 7 bases short and J 4 bases short, with 28 bases between. From germline, CDR1 is SNHLY and CDR2 FYNNEI. The CDR3 region has the DNA TGTGCCAGCATCCTTCATTTCCTGGCAGGACTCCGGGGAGAGACCCAGTACTTC. This gives the protein CASILHFLAGLRGETQYF.

CDR3 DNA: TGCGCCAGCAGCAGGGGGACTAGCGGGATTACGCAGTATTTT. Translating gives CASSRGTSGITQYF. V gene TRBV5-1 combines with J gene TRBJ2-3; 13 positions match TRBD2. In germline, CDR1 is SGHRS, CDR2 YFSETQ. J lost 8 bases, V lost 4 bases, and 4 bases had no gene match. The CDR3 loop spans 14 amino acids.

This chain links TRBV28 with TRBJ1-1; tentative D call: TRBD1 (6 bases). Germline values: CDR1 MDHEN, CDR2 SYDVKM. The V end lost 6 bases, the J end lost 0 bases, and 14 bases lay between the germline ends. This CDR3 has 15 amino acids. The CDR3 nucleotides read TGTGCCAGCAGGCCCCCCGGGACATTGAACACTGAAGCTTTCTTT. Amino acid sequence: CASRPPGTLNTEAFF.

The chain recombines TRBV2 with TRBJ1-2; 7 bases line up with TRBD1. The germline V gene has CDR1 SNHLY and CDR2 FYNNEI. The CDR3 is 16 residues long. V gave up 4 bases and J gave up 7 bases; unmatched junction bases: 15. The CDR3 coding sequence is TGTGCCAGCAGTGGTACTTGGGGGAGTACAGGGGCTGGCTACACCTTC. It codes for CASSGTWGSTGAGYTF.